The 5 T cell receptor beta chains given below trace back to one sample, sequenced in a study of response to subunit inactivated influenza vaccine. TCRdb used MiXCR to reprocess the RT-PCR reads, holding one entry per CDR3 protein. Among 610,000 or so distinct CDR3 sequences, approximately 14% were seen once, and the ten largest hold 11%. Source: PBMCs from blood, taken roughly 13 days after vaccination. The source is a man in his fifties or sixties who received an inactivated influenza vaccine.

V usage is TRBV7-2 and J usage is TRBJ2-5; D is possibly TRBD2 (5 bases). The CDR3 is 14 amino acids. V was trimmed by 1 base and J by 3 bases, leaving 9 bases between them. CDR1 and CDR2 (germline): SGHTA, FQGNSA. The DNA for the CDR3 is TGTGCCAGCAGCTTAGGTAGCGTCAAAGAGACCCAGTACTTC. Translated, it gives CASSLGSVKETQYF.

This clonotype was picked up many times. The V call is TRBV7-2, the J call TRBJ2-1; TRBD2 matches at 8 bases. Looked up from germline, CDR1 is SGHTA and CDR2 is FQGNSA. This CDR3 comprises 14 residues. With 3 bases clipped from V and 10 bases from J, the junction kept 8 bases outside the gene matches. This CDR3 is CASSLGTREGEQFF. The CDR3 DNA sequence: TGTGCCAGCAGCTTGGGGACTAGAGAGGGGGAGCAGTTCTTC.

The chain couples TRBV24-1 to TRBJ2-2, with TRBD2 as a possible D gene (7 bases). The CDR3 consists of 19 residues. Germline CDR1 is KGHDR and CDR2 is SFDVKD. V gave up 1 base and J gave up 4 bases, with 21 bases separating them. CDR3 coding DNA: TGTGCCACCAGTGATTTTGACCCCTTGGGGGGGCCGGGCACCGGGGAGCTGTTTTTT. Translation gives CATSDFDPLGGPGTGELFF.

The chain uses TRBV29-1 and TRBJ2-2; 10 nucleotides match TRBD2. Germline V lookup: CDR1 SQVTM, CDR2 ANQGSEA. V gave up 1 base and J gave up 7 bases; unmatched junction bases: 9. The CDR3 spans 16 residues. The CDR3 DNA sequence: TGCAGCGTTGAAGGTGCTAGCGGGAGTTCGATCGGGGAGCTGTTTTTT. Translated, it gives CSVEGASGSSIGELFF.

The genes are TRBV7-7 and TRBJ2-5; 9 bases align to TRBD2. Germline loops: CDR1 SSHAT, CDR2 FNYEAQ (reference sequence). The CDR3 covers 15 residues. V gave up 1 base and J gave up 6 bases; unmatched junction bases: 6. CDR3 nucleotide sequence: TGTGCCAGCAGCTTAGGGTCGCGGGGGGGGCAGACCCAGTACTTC. Translation: CASSLGSRGGQTQYF.